This TCR beta chain was recovered during a study of Graves' ophthalmopathy and Graves' hyperthyroidism. Study information: Peripheral blood was gathered at the point of initial diagnosis, before any treatment started. Study-wide findings and caveats: Detected in blood as well were most expanded thyroid clonotypes with frequency above 0.001.

As to this clonotype: The target antigen is unknown.

Donors with ophthalmopathy: moderate-to-severe activity, CAS ≥3, NOSPECS ≥4, duration under 3 months. PBMCs were isolated from an approximately 10 ml sample of fresh peripheral blood. Amplification of TCR beta CDR3 regions used RNA transcripts. The authors performed first-round RT-PCR with HTBI primers and then a second-round multiplex PCR. Each CDR3 protein gets one entry after TCRdb re-called the multiplex PCR reads with MiXCR. In the table there are 150,000 or so distinct CDR3 sequences, 35% to 45% of which are singletons. The sample was peripheral blood. The sequence was obtained from a man under 40 with Graves' ophthalmopathy.

CDR3 nucleotides: TGTGCCAGCAGTTCGAGTCTTGGGACTAGCGGGAGTCGTAACGAGCAGTACTTC. Its translation: CASSSSLGTSGSRNEQYF. The chain is built from TRBV6-2 or TRBV6-3 and TRBJ2-7, with 14 positions matching TRBD2. CDR1 and CDR2 from the germline V gene are MNHEY and SVGEGT. After removal of 4 bases from V and 5 bases from J, the junction contained 13 bases not matched to a gene. This CDR3 has 18 amino acids.